The 4 T cell receptor beta chains below come from one sample, sequenced in a study of T-cell memory formation after mild COVID-19. TCRdb ran MiXCR on the 5' RACE reads and lists one entry per CDR3 protein. Among a few hundred thousand distinct CDR3 sequences, around 15% were seen once, and the ten largest hold 20% to 25%. Sequencing was performed on PBMCs or a T cell subset sorted from them (not recorded which). These receptors originate from a man aged 18 to 30 who had mild COVID-19 (a few samples of this study predate the infection). Cell type and time point are not known.

The gene calls are TRBV12-3 or TRBV12-4 and TRBJ2-5, with TRBD2 as a possible D gene (6 bases). There are 14 residues in the CDR3. The V end lost 5 bases, the J end lost 3 bases, and 13 bases lay between the germline ends. The CDR3 loop reads CASSVLAEEETQYF. CDR3 coding DNA: TGTGCCAGCAGTGTCTTAGCGGAAGAAGAGACCCAGTACTTC.

CDR3 nucleotide sequence: TGCAGTGGGGGGACAGGGGGATATTCCGAGCAGTACTTC. Translation gives CSGGTGGYSEQYF. The J gene is TRBJ2-7, the V gene TRBV20-1, with 11 bases that match TRBD1. Trimming took 7 bases from V and 6 from J; bases not matched to a gene: 8. CDR1 DFQATT and CDR2 SNEGSKA come from the germline V gene (reference sequence). The CDR3 has 13 amino acids.

The rearrangement uses TRBV7-6 and TRBJ2-1; either TRBD1 or TRBD2 may supply D (6 bases each). The V end lost 0 bases, the J end lost 8 bases, and 11 bases lay between the germline ends. Per the germline V gene, CDR1 is SGHVS and CDR2 is FNYEAQ. This CDR3 region has 14 residues. The CDR3: CASSLAGGRDEQFF. As DNA, the CDR3 is TGTGCCAGCAGCTTAGCTGGGGGGCGAGATGAGCAGTTCTTC.

This clonotype was seen a few times. The genes are TRBV5-1 and TRBJ1-6; 8 nucleotides align to TRBD1. The CDR3 is 14 amino acids. Trimming cost V 4 bases and J 11 bases; bases outside gene matches: 8. CDR1 is SGHRS, CDR2 YFSETQ, per germline. The CDR3 DNA sequence: TGCGCCAGCAGCGTCCAGGGGGCGCGGACACCCCTCCACTTT. Amino acids: CASSVQGARTPLHF.